Below are 7 T cell receptor beta chains sequenced from a single sample in a study (dated by TCRdb to the mid-2010s). Library creation used 5' RACE. For sequencing, an Illumina MiSeq was employed. The public reads were reanalyzed by TCRdb: fastp trimming at Q25, MiXCR alignment, in-frame beta chains only. One record per CDR3 amino acid sequence lists the most common genes and DNA. A total of over 9,000 distinct CDR3 sequences appear in this sample, less than 65% of them only once. In total, the top ten clones hold 6.2% of the sample. What was sequenced was tumor-infiltrating memory CD4+ T cells sorted from the breast tumor. Explained via the paper, the cell subset or site label denotes: memory CD4+ T cells, CD4+CD45RO+CD25-. The receptors shown here come from a female donor with breast cancer.

This clonotype was picked up a small number of times. The rearrangement uses TRBV7-2 and TRBJ2-7, with D hard to call. Trimming removed 4 bases from V and 6 bases from J, with 13 bases in between. This CDR3 contains 13 residues. Germline CDR1 SGHTA, CDR2 FQGNSA. CDR3 protein: CASSSRSPPEQYF. The CDR3 region has the DNA TGTGCCAGCAGCTCCCGATCTCCTCCCGAGCAGTACTTC.

V and J are TRBV9 and TRBJ1-1, with 7 bases lining up with TRBD1. The CDR3 has 15 residues. V shed 4 bases and J 1 base; nucleotides not matched to a gene: 7. CDR1 and CDR2 from the germline V gene are SGDLS and YYNGEE. The CDR3 loop reads CASSPRRTGNTEAFF. The CDR3 nucleotides are TGTGCCAGCAGCCCCCGACGGACAGGGAACACTGAAGCTTTCTTT.

This chain joins TRBV12-3 or TRBV12-4 and TRBJ1-5; TRBD1 might be the D (6 bases). The CDR3 covers 14 residues. V was shortened by 8 bases and J by 0 bases, with 11 bases between the two germline ends. The CDR3 DNA is TGTGCCAGCCGGGACACATCTAGCAATCAGCCCCAGCATTTT. It yields the protein CASRDTSSNQPQHF.

J is TRBJ1-6 and V is TRBV12-3 or TRBV12-4; D is unresolved. This CDR3 has 15 amino acids. V was trimmed by 2 bases and J by 7 bases, leaving 12 bases between them. The CDR3 region has the DNA TGTGCCAGCAGTTTAAGTAGGAGTCGGAATTCACCCCTCCACTTT. Translation gives CASSLSRSRNSPLHF.

V is TRBV7-9 and J is TRBJ1-6; 7 bases line up with TRBD1. Trimming took 3 bases from V and 9 from J; bases not matched to a gene: 2. This CDR3 is 13 amino acids long. In germline, CDR1 is SEHNR, CDR2 FQNEAQ (reference sequence). The CDR3 DNA follows: TGTGCCAGCAGCTTGGGGACAGCTTCACCCCTCCACTTT. This translates into CASSLGTASPLHF. The whole variable domain, remainder taken from reference TRBV7-9 and TRBJ1-6, is DTGVSQNPRHKITKRGQNVTFRCDPISEHNRLYWYRQTLGQGPEFLTYFQNEAQLEKSRLLSDRFSAERPKGSFSTLEIQRTEQGDSAMYLCASSLGTASPLHFGNGTRLTVT.

V usage is TRBV7-8 and J usage is TRBJ1-5; D is perhaps TRBD1 (5 bases). V was shortened by 1 base and J by 4 bases, with 11 bases between the two germline ends. Germline V gene lookup returns CDR1 SGHVS and CDR2 FQNEAQ. This CDR3 spans 15 amino acids. The CDR3 sequence is CASSLVGGGNQPQHF. The CDR3 region has the DNA TGTGCCAGCAGCTTAGTGGGGGGTGGAAATCAGCCCCAGCATTTT.

The chain joins TRBV18 to TRBJ1-6; D not certain. The CDR3 length is 15 residues. Germline V gene lookup returns CDR1 KGHSH and CDR2 LQKENI. Trimming took 4 bases from V and 7 from J, leaving 14 bases between them. CDR3 nucleotides: TGTGCCAGCTCACTAGGGCCGGGGAGAAATTCACCCCTCCACTTT. Amino acids: CASSLGPGRNSPLHF.